These T cell receptor beta chains were read from a single sample in a study of a mutant IDH1 vaccine in newly diagnosed glioma. Produced via immunoSEQ multiplex PCR; TCRdb's table is partial and in-frame only. This sample has tens of thousands of clones, with more than 80% found just once. Their antigens are not known. The sample in question was PBMCs, obtained from a glioma patient whose treatment included an IDH1 peptide vaccine. All receptors come from a man in his forties with glioma. CDR3s include the opening cysteine and the closing phenylalanine or tryptophan. The D gene is left open where the match is weak. Expanded clones are given a class, and other clones once, few, many or no size at all.

size,D,V,J,CDR3,DNA
once,NA,TRBV25-1,TRBJ2-1,CASSERTNTYNEQFF,TGTGCCAGCAGTGAAAGGACCAATACCTACAATGAGCAGTTCTTC
NA,NA,TRBV18,TRBJ2-3,CASQTSSTDTQYF,TGTGCCAGCCAGACCTCTAGCACAGATACGCAGTATTTT
NA,NA,TRBV6-5,TRBJ2-7,CASSYSTDTYEQYF,TGTGCCAGCAGTTACTCGACAGACACCTACGAGCAGTACTTC
NA,NA,TRBV10-2,TRBJ1-6,CASSPSSFNSPLHF,TGCGCCAGCAGCCCAAGCAGTTTTAATTCACCCCTCCACTTT
NA,NA,TRBV28,TRBJ2-2,CASSLMRGANTGELFF,TGTGCCAGCAGTTTAATGAGGGGAGCGAACACCGGGGAGCTGTTTTTT
NA,TRBD2,TRBV2,TRBJ2-7,CASSGRSGASSYEQYF,TGTGCCAGCAGTGGGCGGAGCGGGGCAAGCTCCTACGAGCAGTACTTC
NA,TRBD1,TRBV19,TRBJ2-2,CASNTGETGELFF,TGTGCCAGTAATACAGGGGAGACCGGGGAGCTGTTTTTT
NA,TRBD2,TRBV5-1,TRBJ2-2,CASSLEGLIPGLVNGELFF,TGCGCCAGCAGCTTGGAAGGGCTAATTCCGGGACTAGTGAACGGGGAGCTGTTTTTT
NA,TRBD1,TRBV10-3,TRBJ1-1,CATGTGAGGEAFF,TGTGCCACGGGGACAGGGGCGGGGGGTGAAGCTTTCTTT
few,TRBD1,TRBV27,TRBJ1-1,CASSPWTGGVTEAFF,TGTGCCAGCAGTCCTTGGACAGGGGGCGTAACTGAAGCTTTCTTT
NA,NA,TRBV6-1,TRBJ2-3,CASSPGEPDTQYF,TGTGCCAGCTCCCCAGGGGAACCAGATACGCAGTATTTT
NA,TRBD1,TRBV29-1,TRBJ2-3,CSVGQGITDTQYF,TGCAGCGTTGGACAGGGAATAACAGATACGCAGTATTTT
NA,TRBD1,TRBV2,TRBJ2-1,CASSDTGEGNEQFF,TGTGCCAGCAGCGATACAGGGGAAGGGAATGAGCAGTTCTTC
NA,TRBD1,TRBV19,TRBJ2-7,CASRTNRGHEQYF,TGTGCCAGTAGAACAAACAGGGGCCACGAGCAGTACTTC
NA,TRBD1,TRBV7-9,TRBJ1-1,CASSRDRGSMNTEAFF,TGTGCCAGCAGCCGGGACAGGGGGAGTATGAACACTGAAGCTTTCTTT
few,TRBD2,TRBV6-4,TRBJ2-3,CASSDGTSPTDTQYF,TGTGCCAGCAGTGACGGGACTAGTCCCACAGATACGCAGTATTTT
NA,TRBD2,TRBV5-1,TRBJ2-1,CASSFFGLADYNEQFF,TGCGCCAGCAGCTTTTTTGGACTAGCGGATTACAATGAGCAGTTCTTC
NA,NA,TRBV5-4,TRBJ2-2,CASSLAARTGTGELFF,TGTGCCAGCAGCTTGGCAGCTAGGACGGGCACCGGGGAGCTGTTTTTT
NA,TRBD1,TRBV27,TRBJ1-1,CASTRGRGPTAEAFF,TGTGCCAGCACGAGGGGGCGGGGGCCGACGGCTGAAGCTTTCTTT
NA,TRBD1,TRBV7-6,TRBJ2-1,CASSPGQGREFF,TGTGCCAGCAGCCCGGGACAGGGGCGGGAGTTCTTC
NA,TRBD2,TRBV18,TRBJ2-5,CASSPGTSGGIGTQYF,TGTGCCAGCTCACCAGGGACTAGCGGCGGTATCGGGACCCAGTACTTC
NA,TRBD2,TRBV5-6,TRBJ2-3,CASSFVGGLPDTQYF,TGTGCCAGCAGCTTTGTGGGAGGGTTACCTGATACGCAGTATTTT
NA,NA,TRBV19,TRBJ1-2,CASRITGNYGYTF,TGTGCCAGTAGGATAACAGGGAACTATGGCTACACCTTC
NA,NA,TRBV4-3,TRBJ1-6,CASSQDTQGTLSYSPLHF,TGCGCCAGCAGCCAAGATACGCAGGGGACCCTATCGTATTCACCCCTCCACTTT
NA,TRBD2,TRBV7-2,TRBJ2-2,CASTLGGGRAGELFF,TGTGCCAGCACCCTTGGCGGGGGGCGCGCCGGGGAGCTGTTTTTT
NA,TRBD1,TRBV14,TRBJ1-6,CASSQEQGWRNSPLHF,TGTGCCAGCAGCCAAGAACAGGGGTGGCGAAATTCACCCCTCCACTTT
NA,NA,TRBV15,TRBJ1-5,CATSRGQGRNQPQHF,TGTGCCACCAGCAGAGGGCAGGGCCGCAATCAGCCCCAGCATTTT
NA,NA,TRBV11-2,TRBJ1-1,CASSPRRDTEAFF,TGTGCCAGCAGCCCAAGGAGGGACACTGAAGCTTTCTTT
NA,TRBD2,TRBV9,TRBJ2-1,CASSVDQLAGVRNEQFF,TGTGCCAGCAGCGTAGACCAACTAGCGGGAGTGAGGAATGAGCAGTTCTTC
once,TRBD2,TRBV28,TRBJ2-7,CASSQSGSRSYEQYF,TGTGCCAGCAGCCAAAGCGGGAGTCGGTCCTACGAGCAGTACTTC
NA,TRBD2,TRBV19,TRBJ2-3,CASTSWGEGGSGDTQYF,TGTGCCAGTACCTCGTGGGGGGAGGGCGGTTCGGGAGATACGCAGTATTTT
NA,NA,TRBV27,TRBJ1-2,CASSSLTSGADQWTF,TGTGCCAGCAGTTCACTAACTTCAGGGGCCGATCAGTGGACCTTC
NA,NA,TRBV4-2,TRBJ1-6,CASSQPGFANNSPLHF,TGTGCCAGCAGCCAACCAGGGTTTGCGAATAATTCACCCCTCCACTTT
NA,NA,TRBV4-2,TRBJ2-7,CASSQDIGRPDEQYF,TGTGCCAGCAGCCAAGATATCGGCCGACCTGATGAGCAGTACTTC
NA,NA,TRBV7-2,TRBJ2-7,CASSPSHYEQYF,TGTGCCAGCAGCCCCTCCCACTACGAGCAGTACTTC
NA,NA,TRBV27,TRBJ2-1,CASRRFLGTRNNEQFF,TGTGCCAGCAGACGGTTCCTGGGAACCCGGAACAATGAGCAGTTCTTC
NA,NA,TRBV29-1,TRBJ2-2,CSVVAHTGELFF,TGCAGCGTTGTTGCCCACACCGGGGAGCTGTTTTTT
NA,NA,TRBV19,TRBJ2-7,CASSAFRASGGEQYF,TGTGCCAGTAGCGCTTTTCGGGCCTCCGGAGGAGAGCAGTACTTC
NA,TRBD1,TRBV6-1,TRBJ2-3,CASSEARTGQPDTQYF,TGTGCCAGCAGTGAAGCTCGGACAGGGCAGCCAGATACGCAGTATTTT
few,TRBD2,TRBV4-2,TRBJ2-7,CASSQDGTSGSYEQYF,TGTGCCAGCAGCCAAGATGGGACTAGCGGCTCCTACGAGCAGTACTTC
NA,TRBD1,TRBV7-9,TRBJ1-2,CASSSGTGNYGYTF,TGTGCCAGCAGCTCCGGGACAGGAAACTATGGCTACACCTTC
NA,TRBD1,TRBV12-5,TRBJ1-5,CASGPSRGLGQPQHF,TGTGCTAGTGGTCCCTCAAGGGGGCTGGGTCAGCCCCAGCATTTT
NA,NA,TRBV4-2,TRBJ2-3,CASSHQGGGGYTDTQYF,TGTGCCAGCAGCCATCAAGGAGGGGGTGGGTACACAGATACGCAGTATTTT
NA,TRBD2,TRBV2,TRBJ2-5,CASRAGGEETQYF,TGTGCCAGCAGGGCGGGGGGCGAAGAGACCCAGTACTTC
once,TRBD2,TRBV7-9,TRBJ2-3,CASRPAGAVSDTQYF,TGTGCCAGCAGGCCAGCGGGGGCAGTATCCGATACGCAGTATTTT
few,NA,TRBV19,TRBJ1-2,CASRVRGYGYTF,TGTGCCAGTAGAGTCAGGGGATACGGCTACACCTTC
few,NA,TRBV4-2,TRBJ1-6,CASSLRGSVSYNSPLHF,TGTGCCAGCAGCCTGCGAGGGTCGGTCTCCTATAATTCACCCCTCCACTTT
NA,TRBD2,TRBV18,TRBJ2-7,CASSPGTSATYEQYF,TGTGCCAGCTCACCAGGGACTAGCGCAACCTACGAGCAGTACTTC
few,NA,TRBV20-1,TRBJ1-2,CSAYRAGYTF,TGCAGTGCTTACAGGGCTGGCTACACCTTC
NA,NA,TRBV18,TRBJ1-2,CASSPWPPEGYGYTF,TGTGCCAGCTCACCTTGGCCGCCGGAGGGCTATGGCTACACCTTC
NA,TRBD2,TRBV27,TRBJ2-3,CASRGLALDADTQYF,TGTGCCAGCAGGGGACTAGCCCTAGACGCAGATACGCAGTATTTT
NA,NA,TRBV7-9,TRBJ1-1,CASSPTQDKIEAFF,TGTGCCAGCAGCCCGACCCAGGACAAGATTGAAGCTTTCTTT
NA,TRBD1,TRBV6-5,TRBJ2-7,CASRETGRYEQYF,TGTGCCAGCAGGGAGACAGGGCGGTACGAGCAGTACTTC
NA,TRBD2,TRBV19,TRBJ2-1,CASNVLGLAGGHNEQFF,TGTGCCAGTAATGTGCTAGGTCTAGCGGGAGGTCACAATGAGCAGTTCTTC
NA,NA,TRBV10-2,TRBJ2-7,CASSPGGRNEQYF,TGCGCCAGCAGCCCAGGGGGGAGGAACGAGCAGTACTTC
NA,NA,TRBV5-5,TRBJ2-1,CASSPGLLRSHEQFF,TGTGCCAGCAGCCCGGGACTCCTGCGCAGTCATGAGCAGTTCTTC
NA,NA,TRBV7-2,TRBJ2-7,CASSPLQASYEQYF,TGTGCCAGCAGCCCCCTCCAGGCCTCCTACGAGCAGTACTTC